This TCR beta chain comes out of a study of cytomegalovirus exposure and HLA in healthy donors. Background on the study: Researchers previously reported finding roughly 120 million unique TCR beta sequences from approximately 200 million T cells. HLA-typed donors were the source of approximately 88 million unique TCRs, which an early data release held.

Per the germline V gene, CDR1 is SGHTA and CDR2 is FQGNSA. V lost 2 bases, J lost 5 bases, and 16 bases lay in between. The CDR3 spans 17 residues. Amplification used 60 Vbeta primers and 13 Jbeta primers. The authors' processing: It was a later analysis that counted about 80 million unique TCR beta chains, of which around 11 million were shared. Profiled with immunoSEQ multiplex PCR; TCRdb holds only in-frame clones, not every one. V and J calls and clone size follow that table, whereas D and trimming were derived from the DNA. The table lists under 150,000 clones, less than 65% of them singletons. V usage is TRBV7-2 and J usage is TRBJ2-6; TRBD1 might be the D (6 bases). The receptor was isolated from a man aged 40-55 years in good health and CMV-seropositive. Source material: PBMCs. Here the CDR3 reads CASSLNRASTRANVLTF. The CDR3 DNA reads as TGTGCCAGCAGCTTAAACAGGGCTTCGACTCGGGCCAACGTCCTGACTTTC.